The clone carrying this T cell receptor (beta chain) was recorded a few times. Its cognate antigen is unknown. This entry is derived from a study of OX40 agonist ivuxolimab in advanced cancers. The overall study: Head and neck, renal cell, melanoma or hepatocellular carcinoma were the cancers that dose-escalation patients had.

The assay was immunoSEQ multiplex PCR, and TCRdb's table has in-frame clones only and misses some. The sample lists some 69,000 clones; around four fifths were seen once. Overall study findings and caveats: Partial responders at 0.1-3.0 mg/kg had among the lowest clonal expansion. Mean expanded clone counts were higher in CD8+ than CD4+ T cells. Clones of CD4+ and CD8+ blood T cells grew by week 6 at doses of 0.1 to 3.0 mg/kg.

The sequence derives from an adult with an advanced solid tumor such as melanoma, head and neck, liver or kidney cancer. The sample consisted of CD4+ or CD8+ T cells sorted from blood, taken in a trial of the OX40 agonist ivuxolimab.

This chain's CDR3 is CASKSGQGIQPQHF. The CDR3 DNA sequence: TGTGCCAGTAAGAGCGGACAGGGGATTCAGCCCCAGCATTTT. The V call is TRBV19, the J call TRBJ1-5; 9 bases fit TRBD1. Germline trimming cut 7 bases from V and 6 bases from J; bases unmatched to any gene: 7. The CDR3 is made up of 14 amino acids. CDR1 is LNHDA and CDR2 is SQIVND in the germline V gene (reference sequence).